The 5 T cell receptor beta chains reported below all come from one sample, sequenced in a study of OX40 agonist ivuxolimab in advanced cancers. Only in-frame clones appear in the TCRdb table, and some are missing; sequencing was by immunoSEQ multiplex PCR. The data show around 80,000 clones, over 75% seen once. The sample in question was CD4+ or CD8+ T cells sorted from blood, obtained in a trial of the OX40 agonist ivuxolimab. The source is an adult with an advanced solid tumor such as melanoma, head and neck, liver or kidney cancer.

V and J are TRBV30 and TRBJ2-7, with 7 bases fitting TRBD2. V was pared by 2 bases and J by 5 bases, with 9 bases of the junction left unmatched. CDR1 and CDR2 from the germline V gene are GTSNPN and SVGIG (reference sequence). The CDR3 has 14 residues. The CDR3 sequence is CAWSPGLDFNEQYF. The CDR3 DNA reads as TGTGCCTGGAGTCCCGGACTAGATTTTAACGAGCAGTACTTC. The full variable domain, rest sourced from reference TRBV30 and TRBJ2-7, is SQTIHQWPATLVQPVGSPLSLECTVEGTSNPNLYWYRQAAGRGLQLLFYSVGIGQISSEVPQNLSASRPQDRQFILSSKKLLLSDSGFYLCAWSPGLDFNEQYFGPGTRLTVT.

CDR3 loop: CASSNVRTEAFF. The CDR3 DNA sequence: TGTGCCAGCAGTAATGTACGGACTGAAGCTTTCTTT. V gene TRBV27 combines with J gene TRBJ1-1; no definite D call. The CDR3 covers 12 residues. Per the germline V gene, CDR1 is MNHEY and CDR2 is SMNVEV (reference sequence). V shed 5 bases and J shed 5 bases, with 9 bases lying between them.

This clone was seen once. The V gene is TRBV9, the J gene TRBJ2-1; D is uncertain. Germline lookup yields CDR1 SGDLS and CDR2 YYNGEE. V was trimmed by 0 bases and J by 0 bases, leaving 7 bases between them. The CDR3 has 15 residues. CDR3 in amino acids: CASSVGRGSYNEQFF. Here the CDR3 DNA reads TGTGCCAGCAGCGTAGGTAGAGGCTCCTACAATGAGCAGTTCTTC.

The chain uses TRBV5-1 and TRBJ1-6; TRBD1 matches at 8 bases. V was pared by 7 bases and J by 5 bases, with 5 bases of the junction left unmatched. Germline CDR1 and CDR2: SGHRS and YFSETQ. The CDR3 is 14 amino acids. The CDR3 bases are TGCGCCAGCCGACAGGGGTTGGATAATTCACCCCTCCACTTT. Amino acid sequence: CASRQGLDNSPLHF.

The chain recombines TRBV29-1 with TRBJ2-1, with D tentatively TRBD1 or TRBD2 (5 bases each). Germline V gene data show CDR1 as SQVTM and CDR2 as ANQGSEA. The CDR3 covers 13 residues. Trimming cost V 6 bases and J 6 bases, with 15 bases left between them. The CDR3 DNA reads as TGCAGCGTGTTGGGGCTAGCTGGCAATGAGCAGTTCTTC. Protein product: CSVLGLAGNEQFF.